These 23 T cell receptor beta chains were sequenced from one sample in a study of molecular identifiers for immune sequencing clone quantification. Via MiXCR, TCRdb re-called the PCR reads, giving one row per CDR3 protein. In the table there are 40,000 to 65,000 distinct CDR3 sequences, roughly a third of which are singletons. What was sequenced was naive CD8+ T cells from blood, with Jurkat cell RNA spiked in. The sample's subset: FACS-sorted CD8+CD4-CCR7+CD45RA+ naive T cells. The receptor set was obtained from a human donor in good health. Some libraries in this study had Jurkat cell RNA spiked in.

As for this clonotype: Because it lacks the conserved phenylalanine or tryptophan at the end, this CDR3 is likely a read error. The V and J genes are TRBV4-1 and TRBJ1-1; 8 nucleotides agree with TRBD1. The CDR3 is 17 amino acids. Germline V gene lookup returns CDR1 MGHRA and CDR2 YSYEKL. V dropped 5 bases and J dropped 0; count of bases not matched to a gene: 11. This CDR3 is CASSAARGPGVNTEAFS. The DNA for the CDR3 is TGCGCCAGCAGCGCCGCCAGGGGGCCCGGGGTGAACACTGAAGCTTTCTCT.

In this sample, this clonotype turned up a few times. The chain carries TRBV28 and TRBJ2-7; D is possibly TRBD1 (5 bases). Germline values: CDR1 MDHEN, CDR2 SYDVKM. Trimming shortened V by 3 bases and J by 5 bases, and 17 bases separated the two germline ends. The CDR3 has 15 amino acids. The CDR3 sequence is CASSFLQGIRNEQYF. The CDR3 DNA reads TGTGCCAGCAGTTTCCTCCAGGGTATCCGGAACGAGCAGTACTTC.

The chain uses TRBV11-2 and TRBJ2-3; tentatively, D is TRBD1 or TRBD2 (6 bases each). With 3 bases removed from V and 2 bases from J, the gap between germline ends came to 15 bases. This CDR3 spans 16 amino acids. Per the germline V gene, CDR1 is SGHAT and CDR2 is FQNNGV. The CDR3 here is CASSFGGNSPTDTQYF. The CDR3 DNA follows: TGTGCCAGCAGCTTCGGGGGCAACAGTCCCACAGATACGCAGTATTTT.

This clonotype appeared once. Sequence at one end of the junction differs from germline and may be a read error. V and J are TRBV20-1 and TRBJ2-7, with D possibly being TRBD2 (6 bases). CDR3 length equals 13 residues. CDR1 and CDR2 (germline): DFQATT, SNEGSKA (reference sequence). The CDR3 region is CSATVADPYAQYF. CDR3 coding DNA: TGCAGTGCTACAGTAGCGGACCCCTACGCGCAGTACTTC.

The sample holds a few counts of this clonotype. The chain employs TRBV4-3 and TRBJ2-7; 7 bases map to TRBD2. CDR1 is LGHNA and CDR2 is YSLEER in the germline V gene. Unmatched junction bases numbered 5, after V lost 0 bases and J lost 3 bases. CDR3 length: 15 residues. CDR3 protein: CASSQEPSGHYEQYF. CDR3 DNA: TGCGCCAGCAGCCAAGAACCTAGCGGACACTACGAGCAGTACTTC.

This clonotype was counted only a few times. J is TRBJ2-7 and V is TRBV4-3, with TRBD2 as a possible D gene (5 bases). V was pared by 1 base and J by 5 bases, with 18 bases between. Germline values: CDR1 LGHNA, CDR2 YSLEER. This CDR3 has 16 amino acids. The CDR3: CASSQGIDRGLDEQYF. CDR3 DNA: TGCGCCAGCAGCCAAGGGATAGATCGGGGTCTGGACGAGCAGTACTTC.

This clonotype has a count of ten or more. This rearrangement joins TRBV20-1 to TRBJ2-7; no clear D gene. From germline, CDR1 is DFQATT and CDR2 SNEGSKA (reference sequence). With 2 bases removed from V and 2 bases from J, the gap between germline ends came to 10 bases. This CDR3 contains 13 residues. CDR3 amino acids: CSARSAVTYEQYF. DNA for the CDR3: TGCAGTGCTAGAAGCGCAGTTACCTACGAGCAGTACTTC.

The chain has TRBV28 and TRBJ2-1; no clear D gene. The germline CDR1 and CDR2 sequences are MDHEN and SYDVKM. The V end lost 2 bases, the J end lost 0 bases, and 8 bases lay between the germline ends. The CDR3 is 15 residues long. The CDR3 DNA is TGTGCCAGCAGTTTAGAACGATCCTCCTACAATGAGCAGTTCTTC. Protein product: CASSLERSSYNEQFF.

The sample holds many counts of this clonotype. The rearrangement links TRBV11-2 to TRBJ2-7; 9 nucleotides line up with TRBD1. Germline CDR1 and CDR2: SGHAT and FQNNGV. This CDR3 has 13 residues. J lost 4 bases, V lost 5 bases, and 3 bases had no gene match. The CDR3 bases are TGTGCCAGCAGCCGGGACAGGGTGTACGAGCAGTACTTC. It is translated as CASSRDRVYEQYF. Full variable domain (remainder filled in from reference TRBV11-2 and TRBJ2-7): EAGVAQSPRYKIIEKRQSVAFWCNPISGHATLYWYQQILGQGPKLLIQFQNNGVVDDSQLPKDRFSAERLKGVDSTLKIQPAKLEDSAVYLCASSRDRVYEQYFGPGTRLTVT.

V and J are TRBV19 and TRBJ2-1; TRBD2 matches 8 bases. This CDR3 has 16 residues. J was trimmed by 3 bases and V by 6 bases; bases with no gene match: 10. The V gene's germline CDR1 is LNHDA and CDR2 SQIVND (reference sequence). The DNA for the CDR3 is TGTGCCAGTAGGGAGAGAGCGGGAGTCTTCTACAATGAGCAGTTCTTC. This gives the protein CASRERAGVFYNEQFF.

The gene calls are TRBV4-1 and TRBJ2-2; D is ambiguous. This CDR3 comprises 14 residues. V was trimmed by 2 bases and J by 6 bases, leaving 10 bases between them. CDR1 MGHRA and CDR2 YSYEKL come from the germline V gene. The CDR3 loop reads CASSQQGLAGELFF. The CDR3 bases are TGCGCCAGCAGCCAACAAGGGTTAGCCGGGGAGCTGTTTTTT.

At least ten counts were recorded for this clonotype. The V gene is TRBV4-1, the J gene TRBJ1-5, with a tentative D call TRBD1 (5 bases). Germline V gives CDR1 MGHRA, CDR2 YSYEKL. The CDR3 is 16 residues long. V shed 1 base and J shed 1 base, with 11 bases lying between them. CDR3 region: CASSQVWTRSNQPQHF. The CDR3 coding sequence is TGCGCCAGCAGCCAAGTGTGGACAAGGAGCAATCAGCCCCAGCATTTT.

This clonotype was observed many times. The chain combines TRBV7-2 with TRBJ2-7, with 9 bases lining up with TRBD2. CDR1 is SGHTA and CDR2 is FQGNSA in the germline V gene. The V gene end was trimmed by 5 bases and the J gene end by 5 bases; junction bases not matched to a gene: 13. The CDR3 is 16 amino acids. As DNA, the CDR3 is TGTGCCAGCAGCACCCCTCTGGCGGGAGGGCCCCACGAGCAGTACTTC. As protein: CASSTPLAGGPHEQYF.

Turning to this clonotype: This sequence may be a read error, since a much larger clone differs from it by one base. The J gene is TRBJ1-5, the V gene TRBV7-8, with no clear D. Per the germline V gene, CDR1 is SGHVS and CDR2 is FQNEAQ. The CDR3 sequence is 16 residues long. The V gene lost 5 bases and the J gene lost 0 bases, with 14 bases spanning the gap. CDR3 region: CASSRLATYSNQPQHF. The CDR3 DNA reads as TGTGCCAGCAGCCGCCTAGCAACCTATAGCAATCAGCCCCAGCATTTT.

This sequence joins TRBV7-9 and TRBJ1-4, with 9 bases fitting TRBD1. CDR3 size: 14 residues. Trimming took 6 bases from V and 9 from J; bases not matched to a gene: 8. In germline, CDR1 is SEHNR, CDR2 FQNEAQ (reference sequence). Here the CDR3 reads CASSSGQGGKKLFF. The CDR3 DNA sequence: TGTGCCAGCAGTTCGGGACAGGGTGGGAAAAAACTGTTTTTT.

This clonotype was recorded at least ten times. The rearrangement links TRBV7-2 to TRBJ2-3; 14 bases are a match to TRBD2. The V gene end was trimmed by 2 bases and the J gene end by 4 bases; junction bases not matched to a gene: 8. The CDR3 has 18 residues. Germline CDR1 is SGHTA and CDR2 is FQGNSA. The CDR3 is CASSLPETSGRAADTQYF. CDR3 coding DNA: TGTGCCAGCAGCTTACCTGAGACTAGCGGGAGGGCCGCAGATACGCAGTATTTT.

Comments on this clonotype: This clone may be a read error of a much larger clone one base away. The CDR3 region has the DNA TGTGCCAGCAGTGGAGTGGGGGGCGGCACAGATACGCAGTATTTT. It translates to CASSGVGGGTDTQYF. V is TRBV25-1 and J is TRBJ2-3; tentatively, D is TRBD1 or TRBD2 (6 bases each). Germline V gives CDR1 MGHDK, CDR2 SYGVNS. Trimming took off 4 bases at V and 1 base at J, with 12 bases between the two ends. The CDR3 sequence is 15 residues long.

As for this clonotype: A much bigger clone sits one base away, suggesting this may be a read error. The genes are TRBV7-8 and TRBJ1-1, with a tentative D call TRBD1 (6 bases). Germline CDR1 is SGHVS and CDR2 is FQNEAQ. This CDR3 has 15 residues. The CDR3 nucleotides are TGTGCCAGCAGCTCGTGGACAGAGATGAACACTGACGCTTTCTTT. Amino acid sequence: CASSSWTEMNTDAFF. The full variable domain, in which reference TRBV7-8 and TRBJ1-1 provide the parts outside the CDR3, is GAGVSQSPRYKVAKRGQDVALRCDPISGHVSLFWYQQALGQGPEFLTYFQNEAQLDKSGLPSDRFFAERPEGSVSTLKIQRTQQEDSAVYLCASSSWTEMNTDAFFGQGTRLTVV.

V and J are TRBV20-1 and TRBJ2-7; 7 bases map to TRBD2. V gave up 5 bases and J gave up 2 bases; unmatched junction bases: 6. This CDR3 spans 13 amino acids. CDR1 DFQATT and CDR2 SNEGSKA come from the germline V gene (reference sequence). This CDR3 is CSARPSGTYEQYF. DNA for the CDR3: TGCAGTGCTCGCCCTAGCGGTACCTACGAGCAGTACTTC.

With regard to this clonotype: A junction boundary mismatches the germline segment, possibly from a read error. The CDR3 spells CASNQNNSPHHF. In DNA form, the CDR3 reads TGTGCCAGCAACCAAAATAATTCACCCCACCACTTT. V usage is TRBV9 and J usage is TRBJ1-6; D gene uncertain. The CDR3 contains 12 residues. The germline V gene encodes CDR1 SGDLS and CDR2 YYNGEE.

CDR3 region: CASSSGQTGTGELFF. As DNA, the CDR3 is TGTGCCAGCAGCTCGGGACAGACGGGCACCGGGGAGCTGTTTTTT. The chain couples TRBV13 to TRBJ2-2; 7 bases are a match to TRBD1. Trimming cost V 4 bases and J 4 bases; bases outside gene matches: 6. The CDR3 has 15 amino acids. Germline CDR1 and CDR2: PRHDT and FYEKMQ (reference sequence).

A remark on this clonotype: One end of the junction does not line up with germline, which may come from a read error. The chain has TRBV14 and TRBJ2-7; 7 bases map to TRBD1. Per the germline V gene, CDR1 is SGHDN and CDR2 is FVKESK. This CDR3 region has 15 residues. Here the CDR3 reads CACRQSGGWTYEQYF. The CDR3 nucleotides are TGTGCCTGCAGACAGTCAGGGGGATGGACCTACGAGCAGTACTTC.

Worth noting for this clonotype: A junction end diverges from the germline sequence, so it may reflect a read error. The J gene is TRBJ2-1, the V gene TRBV4-3; D remains ambiguous. CDR1 is LGHNA, CDR2 YSLEER, per germline. This CDR3 comprises 13 residues. CDR3 DNA: TGCGCCAGCAGCCAAGACGTCTACATTGAGCAGTTCTTC. Its protein is CASSQDVYIEQFF.